The present TCR beta chain was sequenced within a study of shared clonotypes between healthy human individuals. Terminally differentiated effector memory CD45RA+ cells were excluded by CCR7 positive selection of CD45RO-negative cells. Repertoires were generated with immunoSEQ multiplex PCR, while TCRdb's copy carries only in-frame clones and drops some. The table shows about 2,200,000 clones, with about 92% occurring only once. The CDR3 consists of 15 residues. Looked up from germline, CDR1 is LNHDA and CDR2 is SQIVND (reference sequence). V was shortened by 5 bases and J by 4 bases, with 17 bases between the two germline ends.

The source of this sequence is a man younger than 35 in good health. Some clones in this sample may be carry-over from other donors' samples. J is TRBJ2-5 and V is TRBV19, with D perhaps matching TRBD1 (6 bases). Sequencing was performed on naive CD8+ T cells from PBMCs. CDR3 in DNA: TGTGCCAGTAGTCCCAGGGGTGGCTTGACAGAGACCCAGTACTTC. Translation gives CASSPRGGLTETQYF.